The 25 T cell receptor beta chains given below trace back to one sample, sequenced in a study of blood T cell repertoires in COVID-19. This table comes from immunoSEQ multiplex PCR, and its TCRdb copy is limited to in-frame clones, with some not included. Of approximately 220,000 clones in the sample, about 87% were seen once. Input material: PBMCs or T cells enriched from blood (not recorded which). The source of these receptors is a woman aged 25 to 39 who had recovered from COVID-19.

V gene TRBV7-3 combines with J gene TRBJ1-5, with D perhaps matching TRBD1 (6 bases). The CDR3 loop spans 14 amino acids. The V gene's germline CDR1 is SGHTA and CDR2 FQGTGA. V lost 5 bases and J lost 5, with 13 bases in between. CDR3 coding DNA: TGTGCCAGCAGCCCGGACAGACTACATCAGCCCCAGCATTTT. Translation gives CASSPDRLHQPQHF.

This chain links TRBV7-2 with TRBJ1-6; no clear D. V was clipped by 5 bases and J by 7 bases, with 6 bases between them. CDR3 length equals 12 residues. From germline, CDR1 is SGHTA and CDR2 FQGNSA. The CDR3 bases are TGTGCCAGCAGCCTGAGGAATTCACCCCTCCACTTT. Its translation: CASSLRNSPLHF.

The J gene is TRBJ1-4, the V gene TRBV4-2, with unresolved D. This CDR3 has 15 residues. V lost 2 bases to trimming and J lost 0 bases, with 7 bases between them. Germline loops: CDR1 LGHNA, CDR2 YNFKEQ. This chain's CDR3 is CASSQNRATNEKLFF. DNA for the CDR3: TGTGCCAGCAGCCAAAACAGAGCAACTAATGAAAAACTGTTTTTT.

The chain has TRBV6-2 or TRBV6-3 and TRBJ1-6, with D possibly TRBD1 on 6 matching bases. The length of the CDR3 is 19 residues. V was pared by 2 bases and J by 4 bases, with 21 bases between. Germline V CDR1 and CDR2: MNHEY, SVGEGT. The CDR3, as DNA: TGTGCCAGCAGTTACCCCGGGACAAGGCACTTCGCATATAATTCACCCCTCCACTTT. This codes for CASSYPGTRHFAYNSPLHF.

This clone was found a few times. The chain recombines TRBV7-9 with TRBJ2-7; 9 bases align to TRBD1. From germline, CDR1 is SEHNR and CDR2 FQNEAQ (reference sequence). The ends lost 8 bases at V and 7 bases at J; junction bases unmatched: 9. The CDR3 loop spans 13 amino acids. The CDR3 DNA follows: TGTGCCAGCCACGGGACAGGGTTTGGAGAGCAGTACTTC. This sequence encodes CASHGTGFGEQYF.

This CDR3 reads CASRTDQPQHF. CDR3 bases: TGTGCCAGCAGAACAGATCAGCCCCAGCATTTT. The genes are TRBV27 and TRBJ1-5; D is unclear. The V end lost 6 bases, the J end lost 5 bases, and 5 bases lay between the germline ends. Germline V gene lookup returns CDR1 MNHEY and CDR2 SMNVEV (reference sequence). The CDR3 runs to 11 residues.

The CDR3 bases are TGTGCCAGCAGTTTCCTGACTCAGATGAACACTGAAGCTTTCTTT. Residues: CASSFLTQMNTEAFF. The chain combines TRBV27 with TRBJ1-1; no firm D call. V shed 3 bases and J shed 0 bases, with 11 bases lying between them. The CDR3 is 15 residues long. Germline V lookup: CDR1 MNHEY, CDR2 SMNVEV (reference sequence).

CDR3 in DNA: TGTGCCAGCAACCCGGGACTAGACGCGAATACGCAGTATTTT. This gives the protein CASNPGLDANTQYF. This rearrangement joins TRBV9 to TRBJ2-3; 8 positions agree with TRBD2. The germline gives CDR1 SGDLS, CDR2 YYNGEE. J was trimmed by 7 bases and V by 6 bases; bases with no gene match: 10. The CDR3 is 14 amino acids.

This clone has just a few counts. CDR3 in amino acids: CASGGLKANYGYTF. Here the CDR3 DNA reads TGTGCCAGCGGGGGCTTAAAAGCTAACTATGGCTACACCTTC. The chain has TRBV11-2 and TRBJ1-2; D might be TRBD1 (6 bases). This CDR3 region has 14 residues. V lost 8 bases and J lost 0, with 13 bases in between. Germline CDR1 reads SGHAT; CDR2 reads FQNNGV.

The chain uses TRBV11-3 and TRBJ2-1; the D is unclear. Germline CDR1 and CDR2: SGHNT and YENEEA. The CDR3 has 15 amino acids. V shed 2 bases and J shed 5 bases, with 13 bases lying between them. For the CDR3, the DNA is TGTGCCAGCAGCTTATTAGCAGCTGTAAACAATGAGCAGTTCTTC. Its protein product is CASSLLAAVNNEQFF.

The rearrangement links TRBV29-1 to TRBJ1-4, with 9 bases that match TRBD1. With 7 bases clipped from V and 0 bases from J, the junction kept 6 bases outside the gene matches. Germline V gene lookup returns CDR1 SQVTM and CDR2 ANQGSEA. The CDR3 is made up of 15 amino acids. The CDR3 nucleotides read TGCAGCGCCTCGGACAGGGGATCAACTAATGAAAAACTGTTTTTT. Protein sequence: CSASDRGSTNEKLFF.

This chain joins TRBV10-3 and TRBJ1-1; the D is unclear. V lost 0 bases and J 5 bases, leaving 10 bases between the germline ends. The CDR3 totals 14 residues. In germline, CDR1 is ENHRY, CDR2 SYGVKD. CDR3 nucleotide sequence: TGTGCCATCAGTGAGTCGAGAGTGGAGACTGAAGCTTTCTTT. Translating it yields CAISESRVETEAFF.

The rearrangement uses TRBV18 and TRBJ2-3; TRBD2 is a possible D gene (6 bases). CDR1 and CDR2 (germline): KGHSH, LQKENI. CDR3 length: 17 amino acids. Trimming removed 0 bases from V and 2 bases from J, with 15 bases in between. Here the CDR3 DNA reads TGTGCCAGCTCACCACCCCTAGGGTTAGCGGTCACAGATACGCAGTATTTT. Amino acids: CASSPPLGLAVTDTQYF.

The chain combines TRBV6-2 or TRBV6-3 with TRBJ1-6, with 12 bases identical to TRBD1. The CDR3 is 16 amino acids. V was pared by 5 bases and J by 9 bases, with 8 bases of the junction left unmatched. The germline V gene encodes CDR1 MNHEY and CDR2 SVGEGT. CDR3 DNA sequence: TGTGCCAGCAGTGCCGGGACAGGGGGCCGGCGTTCACCCCTCCACTTT. Amino acids: CASSAGTGGRRSPLHF.

This chain joins TRBV6-7 and TRBJ1-2; no reliable D call. TRBV6-7 is labeled an ORF, and its function is uncertain. V was trimmed by 7 bases and J by 2 bases, leaving 14 bases between them. The CDR3 length is 14 residues. The CDR3 protein is CASNHYSQNYGYTF. CDR3 in DNA: TGTGCCAGCAATCATTACAGTCAAAACTATGGCTACACCTTC.

As to this clone: Other nucleotide sequences in the sample specify the same CDR3. This rearrangement joins TRBV19 to TRBJ2-5; TRBD2 matches 7 bases. Germline lookup yields CDR1 LNHDA and CDR2 SQIVND (reference sequence). The CDR3 totals 13 residues. V lost 4 bases, J lost 5 bases, and 4 bases stayed unmatched. The CDR3 sequence: CASSTGLRETQYF. The CDR3 DNA is TGTGCCAGTAGTACGGGACTACGGGAGACCCAGTACTTC.

The CDR3 reads CASSPVTGTAAYEQYF. The CDR3 DNA reads TGTGCCAGCAGCCCCGTAACCGGGACAGCAGCCTACGAGCAGTACTTC. This chain connects TRBV5-5 to TRBJ2-7; 7 bases line up with TRBD1. The CDR3 has 16 amino acids. V was clipped by 4 bases and J by 2 bases; unmatched bases: 12. CDR1 and CDR2 from the germline V gene are SGHKS and YYEKEE (reference sequence).

The chain uses TRBV7-9 and TRBJ2-6; D is undetermined. The CDR3 runs to 14 residues. Per the germline V gene, CDR1 is SEHNR and CDR2 is FQNEAQ (reference sequence). Trimming took off 8 bases at V and 0 bases at J, with 8 bases between the two ends. CDR3 sequence reads: CASESVSGANVLTF. CDR3 bases: TGTGCCAGCGAATCAGTCTCTGGGGCCAACGTCCTGACTTTC. Variable domain in full (rest from reference TRBV7-9 and TRBJ2-6): DTGVSQNPRHKITKRGQNVTFRCDPISEHNRLYWYRQTLGQGPEFLTYFQNEAQLEKSRLLSDRFSAERPKGSFSTLEIQRTEQGDSAMYLCASESVSGANVLTFGAGSRLTVL.

In its sample, this clone was seen once. The chain joins TRBV18 to TRBJ1-2; weak D call: TRBD1 (6 bases). Germline V gene data show CDR1 as KGHSH and CDR2 as LQKENI. CDR3 length equals 15 residues. V gave up 5 bases and J gave up 4 bases, with 17 bases separating them. CDR3 nucleotide sequence: TGTGCCAGCTCATCTAATACAGGGAACCCCTATGGCTACACCTTC. It encodes CASSSNTGNPYGYTF.

This chain connects TRBV6-2 or TRBV6-3 to TRBJ2-1; 13 nucleotides align to TRBD2. J gave up 10 bases and V 5 bases, and 8 bases lay outside the gene matches. Germline values: CDR1 MNHEY, CDR2 SVGEGT. The CDR3 has 15 residues. The CDR3 loop reads CASSSIGLAGEEQFF. CDR3 nucleotides: TGTGCCAGCAGTAGCATCGGACTAGCGGGGGAGGAGCAGTTCTTC.

This clone was seen a single time. The chain links TRBV11-2 to TRBJ1-5; 10 bases are a match to TRBD1. Germline CDR1 and CDR2: SGHAT and FQNNGV. Unmatched junction bases numbered 4, after V lost 5 bases and J lost 6 bases. This CDR3 comprises 14 residues. This CDR3 reads CASSVTGGLQPQHF. The CDR3 DNA sequence: TGTGCCAGCAGCGTGACAGGGGGCCTTCAGCCCCAGCATTTT.

This clone was seen many times. At the DNA level, this CDR3 is encoded by other sequences in the same sample as well. This chain joins TRBV5-5 and TRBJ1-1; 7 positions match TRBD1. Germline CDR1 reads SGHKS; CDR2 reads YYEKEE (reference sequence). CDR3 size: 13 residues. V was clipped by 0 bases and J by 11 bases; unmatched bases: 7. The CDR3 DNA reads TGTGCCAGCAGCTTGGGCTTGGAGGGGGCGGCTTTCTTT. It codes for CASSLGLEGAAFF.

The V and J genes are TRBV7-9 and TRBJ1-4, with D possibly TRBD1 on 5 matching bases. With 4 bases removed from V and 13 bases from J, the gap between germline ends came to 28 bases. The CDR3 runs to 17 residues. From germline, CDR1 is SEHNR and CDR2 FQNEAQ (reference sequence). This chain's CDR3 is CASSSRAREGVAERLFF. CDR3 DNA sequence: TGTGCCAGCAGCTCTCGTGCCAGGGAGGGAGTAGCTGAGAGACTGTTTTTT.

The chain carries TRBV7-9 and TRBJ2-1; D may be TRBD1 (5 bases). This CDR3 region has 15 residues. Trimming pared 6 bases from V and 7 bases from J, leaving 19 bases between. Germline V gene data show CDR1 as SEHNR and CDR2 as FQNEAQ (reference sequence). The CDR3 sequence is CASSYSNRGWNEQFF. The DNA for the CDR3 is TGTGCCAGCAGTTATTCCAATAGGGGTTGGAATGAGCAGTTCTTC.

The rearrangement links TRBV19 to TRBJ1-2, with a weak D call TRBD1 (5 bases). Trimming pared 7 bases from V and 7 bases from J, leaving 10 bases between. Looked up from germline, CDR1 is LNHDA and CDR2 is SQIVND (reference sequence). The CDR3 is made up of 11 amino acids. The CDR3 bases are TGTGCCAGTAAGATAAGGGGTGGCTACACCTTC. Translation gives CASKIRGGYTF.